This note documents a single TCR beta chain sequence. The V and J ends lost 2 bases and 5 bases respectively, with 13 bases between them. CDR3 size: 14 residues. Germline assignment: CDR1 KGHSH and CDR2 LQKENI. In the study's own analysis: Estimation of nucleated cell counts relied on the amplification of reference gene primers. Assay used: immunoSEQ multiplex PCR; TCRdb lists only in-frame clones, some missing. V, J and clone size derive from that table, while D and trimming were established from the DNA sequence. Here the sample spans about 250,000 clones, roughly 85% being singletons. This sample is drawn from a study of blood T cell repertoires in COVID-19. Study details: Samples came from the United States, Italy and Spain, spanning acute and convalescent COVID-19. PBMCs, B-cell-depleted T cells, or T cells provided the cDNA or gDNA that made up the material.

The chain carries TRBV18 and TRBJ2-7, with D possibly TRBD1 on 5 matching bases. The specimen was peripheral blood. The receptor was derived from a woman aged 30 to 39 with active or convalescent COVID-19. The CDR3 spells CASSPLGQGNEQYF. The CDR3 DNA is TGTGCCAGCTCACCATTAGGGCAGGGAAACGAGCAGTACTTC.